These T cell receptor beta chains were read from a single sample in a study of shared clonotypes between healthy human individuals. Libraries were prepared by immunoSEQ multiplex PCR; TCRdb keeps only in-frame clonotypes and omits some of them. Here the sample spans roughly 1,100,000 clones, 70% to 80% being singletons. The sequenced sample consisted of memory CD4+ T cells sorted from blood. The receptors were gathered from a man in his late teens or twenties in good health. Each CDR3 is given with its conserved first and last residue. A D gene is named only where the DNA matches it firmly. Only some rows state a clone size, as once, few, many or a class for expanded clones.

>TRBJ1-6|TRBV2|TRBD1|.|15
TGTGCCAGCAGTACAGGGGGTGAGGGGAATTCACCCCTCCACTTT
CASSTGGEGNSPLHF
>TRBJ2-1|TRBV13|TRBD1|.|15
TGTGCCAGCAGCCCGCAGACAGGGAAATCAGTTGAGCAGTTCTTC
CASSPQTGKSVEQFF
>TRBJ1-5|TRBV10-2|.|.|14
TGCGCCAGCAGTTTCTCCGGGCCCAATCAGCCCCAGCATTTT
CASSFSGPNQPQHF
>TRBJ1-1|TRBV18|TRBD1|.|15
TGTGCCAGCTCAGCTCAGGGACAGATGAACACTGAAGCTTTCTTT
CASSAQGQMNTEAFF
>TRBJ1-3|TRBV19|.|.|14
TGTGCCAGTAGTATGTTGTCCGGAGGAAACACCATATATTTT
CASSMLSGGNTIYF
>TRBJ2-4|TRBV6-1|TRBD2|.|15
TGTGCCAGCAGTGATAGGCTAGCGGGCCCAAACATTCAGTACTTC
CASSDRLAGPNIQYF
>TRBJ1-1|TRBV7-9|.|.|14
.
CASSSSGGKTEAFF
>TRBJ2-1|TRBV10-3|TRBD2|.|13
TGTGCCACCCGGACTAGCGGGAACAATGAGCAGTTCTTC
CATRTSGNNEQFF
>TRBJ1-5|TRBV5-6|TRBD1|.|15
TGTGCCAGCAGCTACAGGGGAACCAGCAATCAGCCCCAGCATTTT
CASSYRGTSNQPQHF
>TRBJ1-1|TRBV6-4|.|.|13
TGTGCCAGCAGCAAAGGGGAGTGGACTGAAGCTTTCTTT
CASSKGEWTEAFF
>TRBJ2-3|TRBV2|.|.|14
TGTGCCAGCGCGAGGGGGGGGCCCACAGATACGCAGTATTTT
CASARGGPTDTQYF
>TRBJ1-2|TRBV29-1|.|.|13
TGCAGCGTTGTGGACGACCGCTCTTATGGCTACACCTTC
CSVVDDRSYGYTF
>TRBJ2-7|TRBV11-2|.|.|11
TGTGCCAGCAGCCCTTCCTACGAGCAGTACTTC
CASSPSYEQYF
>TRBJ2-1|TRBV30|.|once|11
TGTGCCTGGAGTGCCTACAATGAGCAGTTCTTC
CAWSAYNEQFF
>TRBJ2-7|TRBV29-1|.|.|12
TGCAGCGTTGAAAGGTCAGGGGACGAGCAGTACTTC
CSVERSGDEQYF
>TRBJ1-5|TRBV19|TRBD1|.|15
TGTGCCAGTAGTACTGGGGACAGGGGCAATCAGCCCCAGCATTTT
CASSTGDRGNQPQHF
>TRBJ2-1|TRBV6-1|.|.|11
TGTGCCAGCATCTTGGGGCTTGTACAGTTCTTC
CASILGLVQFF
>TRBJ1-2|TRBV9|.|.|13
TGTGCCAGCAGCCCAGGGGACCAGTATGGCTACACCTTC
CASSPGDQYGYTF
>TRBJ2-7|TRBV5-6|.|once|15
TGTGCCAGCAGCTTCGTCGGAGGGGGATCCTACGAGCAGTACTTC
CASSFVGGGSYEQYF
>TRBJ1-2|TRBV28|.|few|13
TGTGCCAGCAGTTTACTTGGGGGCTCTGGCTACACCTTC
CASSLLGGSGYTF
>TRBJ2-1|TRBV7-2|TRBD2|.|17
TGTGCCAGCAGCCCCTCACTAGCGCCGAGCTCCTACAATGAGCAGTTCTTC
CASSPSLAPSSYNEQFF
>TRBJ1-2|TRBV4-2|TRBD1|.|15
TGTGCCAGCAGCCCAGGACAGGGAACTAACTATGGCTACACCTTC
CASSPGQGTNYGYTF
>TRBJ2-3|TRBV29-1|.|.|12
TGCAGCGTGGGTATGGGCACAGATACGCAGTATTTT
CSVGMGTDTQYF
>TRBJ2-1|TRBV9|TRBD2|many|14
TGTGCCAGCAGCCGCGGGGGGGCCCAGAATGAGCAGTTCTTC
CASSRGGAQNEQFF
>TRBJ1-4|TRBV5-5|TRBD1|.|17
TGTGCCAGCAGCTTGGGGTCAGGGGGCGCCCGGAATGAAAAACTGTTTTTT
CASSLGSGGARNEKLFF
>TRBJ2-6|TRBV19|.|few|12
TGTGCCAGTACTACCGGGGCCAACGTCCTGACTTTC
CASTTGANVLTF
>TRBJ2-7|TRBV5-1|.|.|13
TGCGCCAGCAGCTTGTATAAGGAGGGGGCATCCGAATTC
CASSLYKEGASEF
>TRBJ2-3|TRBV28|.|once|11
TGTGCCAGCAGTCTAGCGGATACGCAGTATTTT
CASSLADTQYF
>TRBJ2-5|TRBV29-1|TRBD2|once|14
TGCAGCGTCTCCGGGACTAGCGGGAGAGAGACCCAGTACTTC
CSVSGTSGRETQYF
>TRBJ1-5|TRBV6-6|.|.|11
TGTGCCAGCAGCTCCAATCAGCCCCAGCATTTT
CASSSNQPQHF
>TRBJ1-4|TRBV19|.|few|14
TGTGCCAGCCACGGCTGGGGAACTAATGAAAAACTGTTTTTT
CASHGWGTNEKLFF
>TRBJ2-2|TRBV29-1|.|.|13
TGCAGCGTTGGACGACAAGGAACCGGGGAGCTGTTTTTT
CSVGRQGTGELFF
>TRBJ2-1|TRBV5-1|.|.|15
TGCGCCAGCAGCTTGGAACAGGGGACTTACAATGAGCAGTTCTTC
CASSLEQGTYNEQFF
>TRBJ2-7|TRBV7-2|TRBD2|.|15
TGTGCCAGCAGCTTAGGTGGCAGCGGGACCTACGAGCAGTACTTC
CASSLGGSGTYEQYF
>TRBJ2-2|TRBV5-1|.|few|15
TGCGCCAGCAGCTCTACTAGTCAGAACACCGGGGAGCTGTTTTTT
CASSSTSQNTGELFF
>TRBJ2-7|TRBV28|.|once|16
TGTGCCAGCAGTTTGGGCAGGGTCAAATCCCCCTACGAGCAGTACTTC
CASSLGRVKSPYEQYF
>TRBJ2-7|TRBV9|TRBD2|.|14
TGTGCCAGCAGCGAAACTAGCGGATCCTACGAGCAGTACTTC
CASSETSGSYEQYF
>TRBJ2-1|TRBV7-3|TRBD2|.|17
TGTGCCAGCAGCTTACTCCCGGGGGGACCCGGGTTGAATGAGCAGTTCTTC
CASSLLPGGPGLNEQFF
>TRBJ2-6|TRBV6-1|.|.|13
TGTGCCAGCACTTTTCCTGGGGCCAACGTCCTGACTTTC
CASTFPGANVLTF
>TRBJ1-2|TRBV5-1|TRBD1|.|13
TGCGCCAGCAGCTTCGGACAGGGGAATGGCTACACCTTC
CASSFGQGNGYTF
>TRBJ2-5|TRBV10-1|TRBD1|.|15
TGCGCCAGCAGTGGGGGACAGGGGGAACAAGAGACCCAGTACTTC
CASSGGQGEQETQYF
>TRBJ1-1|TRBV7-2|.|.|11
TGTGCCAGCAGCTCAGTCTCTGAAGCTTTCTTT
CASSSVSEAFF
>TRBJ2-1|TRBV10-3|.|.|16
TGTGCCATCAGTCCAGGGGAGAGGAGCTCCTACAATGAGCAGTTCTTC
CAISPGERSSYNEQFF
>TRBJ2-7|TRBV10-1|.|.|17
TGCGCCAGCAGCTCCTCGCTCGGGACCCAGCCGACGGGCGAGCAGTACTTC
CASSSSLGTQPTGEQYF
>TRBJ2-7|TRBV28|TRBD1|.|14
TGTGCCAGCAGTTTACGACAGGGATCCTACGAGCAGTACTTC
CASSLRQGSYEQYF
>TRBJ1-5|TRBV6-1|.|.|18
TGTGCCAGCAGTGAAAGTAATATTGGGGGGGGGAGCAATCAGCCCCAGCATTTT
CASSESNIGGGSNQPQHF
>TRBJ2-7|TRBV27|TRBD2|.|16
TGTGCCAGCAGTTCTTCCGGACTAGCGGGAGTGGGGGAGCAGTACTTC
CASSSSGLAGVGEQYF